The TCR beta chain under discussion was sequenced for a study of T cells in Graves' hyperthyroidism and ophthalmopathy. The investigators amplified TCR beta CDR3 regions from RNA transcripts. An initial round of RT-PCR targeting the TCR CDR3 relied on the HTBI primer set. One entry per CDR3 protein, called by TCRdb with MiXCR from the multiplex PCR reads. The sample shows some 550,000 distinct CDR3 sequences, around 20% of them seen only once. Unmatched junction bases numbered 9, after V lost 4 bases and J lost 3 bases. Germline V CDR1 and CDR2: MDHEN, SYDVKM. This CDR3 is 16 amino acids long. The sample comprised blood. The TCR originated in a young man with Graves' hyperthyroidism. The J gene is TRBJ2-7, the V gene TRBV28; TRBD2 matches at 10 bases. The CDR3 DNA follows: TGTGCCAGCAGTTCAACGGCGACTAGCGGGTACTACGAGCAGTACTTC. It yields the protein CASSSTATSGYYEQYF.